The next 13 T cell receptor beta chains were all read from a single sample in a study of T-cell memory formation after mild COVID-19. Each CDR3 protein gets one entry after TCRdb re-called the 5' RACE reads with MiXCR. Of approximately 150,000 distinct CDR3 sequences in the sample, roughly 21% were seen once. The sample comprised PBMCs or a T cell subset sorted from them (not recorded which). The receptors shown here come from an adult woman who had mild COVID-19 (a few samples of this study predate the infection). Cell type and time point are not known.

The rearrangement joins TRBV9 to TRBJ2-7, with 10 bases lining up with TRBD2. Germline V gives CDR1 SGDLS, CDR2 YYNGEE. V gave up 3 bases and J gave up 3 bases; unmatched junction bases: 6. This CDR3 is 15 amino acids long. The CDR3 DNA is TGTGCCAGCAGCGCCGCCGCTAGCGGGGGCTACGAGCAGTACTTC. This sequence encodes CASSAAASGGYEQYF.

This sequence joins TRBV6-1 and TRBJ1-5; D not certain. The length of the CDR3 is 14 residues. V shed 4 bases and J shed 1 base, with 8 bases lying between them. From germline, CDR1 is MNHNS and CDR2 SASEGT. In nucleotides, the CDR3 is TGTGCCAGCAGTGGTGAGCTAAGCAATCAGCCCCAGCATTTT. As protein: CASSGELSNQPQHF.

The V gene is TRBV5-1, the J gene TRBJ1-1; TRBD1 matches 7 bases. The CDR3 runs to 13 residues. The J segment lost 6 bases and the V segment lost 0 bases, leaving 2 bases of the junction unmatched. Germline V CDR1 and CDR2: SGHRS, YFSETQ. CDR3 sequence (DNA): TGCGCCAGCAGCTTGGACAGGGGCCCTGAAGCTTTCTTT. Its translation is CASSLDRGPEAFF.

The gene calls are TRBV5-1 and TRBJ1-1; 11 bases line up with TRBD1. V lost 4 bases, J lost 2 bases, and 4 bases stayed unmatched. The germline gives CDR1 SGHRS, CDR2 YFSETQ. This CDR3 contains 15 residues. The CDR3 spells CASSRTGGVNTEAFF. In DNA form, the CDR3 reads TGCGCCAGCAGCAGGACAGGGGGCGTTAACACTGAAGCTTTCTTT.

The chain uses TRBV24-1 and TRBJ2-1; D gene unclear. Germline CDR1 and CDR2: KGHDR and SFDVKD. The germline V and J ends were trimmed by 3 bases and 2 bases, with 4 bases remaining between them. The length of the CDR3 is 13 residues. In nucleotides, the CDR3 is TGTGCCACCAGTGATGTCCCCTACAATGAGCAGTTCTTC. Protein sequence: CATSDVPYNEQFF.

This clonotype turned up a few times. The gene calls are TRBV20-1 and TRBJ2-5; tentatively, D is TRBD1 (5 bases). V dropped 3 bases and J dropped 1 base, with 12 bases sitting between them. The CDR3 has 14 residues. Germline assignment: CDR1 DFQATT and CDR2 SNEGSKA (reference sequence). The CDR3 sequence is CSASPHRFQETQYF. The CDR3 DNA sequence: TGCAGTGCTAGTCCCCACAGGTTCCAAGAGACCCAGTACTTC.

This clonotype appeared a few times. V and J are TRBV5-1 and TRBJ2-1, with D unresolved. The germline V gene has CDR1 SGHRS and CDR2 YFSETQ. The V and J ends lost 5 bases and 8 bases respectively, with 8 bases between them. This CDR3 spans 11 amino acids. CDR3 amino acids: CASRRSDEQFF. In DNA form, the CDR3 reads TGCGCCAGCAGACGTTCTGATGAGCAGTTCTTC.

This chain connects TRBV30 to TRBJ1-2; no clear D gene. CDR3 length: 13 residues. Trimming pared 8 bases from V and 7 bases from J, leaving 20 bases between. From germline, CDR1 is GTSNPN and CDR2 SVGIG (reference sequence). The CDR3 loop is CARAGSGVGGYTF. The CDR3 DNA sequence: TGTGCCCGAGCCGGTTCGGGAGTGGGTGGCTACACCTTC.

This clonotype was picked up a small number of times. V is TRBV5-5 and J is TRBJ1-2; D unresolved. V shed 5 bases and J shed 2 bases, with 7 bases lying between them. CDR1 and CDR2 from the germline V gene are SGHKS and YYEKEE (reference sequence). This CDR3 has 12 residues. Written as DNA, the CDR3 is TGTGCCAGCAGTGATGGCAACTATGGCTACACCTTC. Protein: CASSDGNYGYTF.

This clonotype was recorded a few times. The CDR3: CASSLRINRDTGELFF. In DNA, the CDR3 is TGTGCCAGCAGCTTACGAATTAACAGGGACACCGGGGAGCTGTTTTTT. The J gene is TRBJ2-2, the V gene TRBV7-9, with D tentatively TRBD1 (6 bases). Germline CDR1 and CDR2: SEHNR and FQNEAQ (reference sequence). This CDR3 comprises 16 residues. V lost 2 bases and J lost 3, with 13 bases in between.

By sample share, this clonotype is medium-sized. The chain links TRBV2 to TRBJ2-3; D unresolved. CDR1 SNHLY and CDR2 FYNNEI come from the germline V gene. This CDR3 is 14 amino acids long. Trimming removed 8 bases at V and 5 bases at J, with 17 bases between. In DNA, the CDR3 is TGTGCCAGCCTCCGAACACCCTCCGGAGATACGCAGTATTTT. Encoded protein: CASLRTPSGDTQYF.

The chain couples TRBV11-3 to TRBJ2-1, with D possibly TRBD1 on 5 matching bases. Trimming took off 2 bases at V and 0 bases at J, with 23 bases between the two ends. This CDR3 region has 20 residues. The germline gives CDR1 SGHNT, CDR2 YENEEA. The CDR3 region has the DNA TGTGCCAGCAGCTTATCAGAAGGCCGGGCAGGGATCCGCTCCTACAATGAGCAGTTCTTC. Translated: CASSLSEGRAGIRSYNEQFF.

This chain joins TRBV7-2 and TRBJ2-1, with 7 bases aligning to TRBD1. Germline V gene lookup returns CDR1 SGHTA and CDR2 FQGNSA. Unmatched junction bases numbered 5, after V lost 5 bases and J lost 1 base. The CDR3 totals 15 residues. CDR3 residues: CASSGPGGSYNEQFF. The CDR3, as DNA: TGTGCCAGCAGCGGGCCAGGGGGTTCCTACAATGAGCAGTTCTTC.